This T cell receptor (beta chain) was recorded in a study of CD8 T cells in ankylosing spondylitis. General study points: Past studies reported some motif variants in reactive arthritis synovial fluid and blood. CD8+ disease-linked clones were present at relatively low frequencies in blood. Characteristic, it appeared, of ankylosing spondylitis blood was a TCR beta motif of roughly eight highly homologous variants.

With 0 bases clipped from V and 15 bases from J, the junction kept 9 bases outside the gene matches. The CDR3 has 14 residues. Per germline, CDR1 MNHEY and CDR2 SVGEGT. This clonotype was picked up many times. Its antigen is currently unknown. Via MiXCR, TCRdb re-called the 5' RACE reads, giving one row per CDR3 protein. The sample lists about 330,000 distinct CDR3 sequences; 6.5% to 10% were seen once. This receptor was identified in a male donor with ankylosing spondylitis. V gene TRBV6-2 or TRBV6-3 combines with J gene TRBJ2-1, with 9 nucleotides matching TRBD2. Sequencing was carried out using blood, either unsorted or a sorted T cell fraction (not recorded which). In DNA form, the CDR3 reads TGTGCCAGCAGTTACTCGGGTACTAGCGGGTACCTGTTCTTC. Its protein is CASSYSGTSGYLFF.